Below, 5 T cell receptor beta chains from the same sample are listed, as sequenced in a study of beta chain features in type 1 diabetes. Of the isolated RNA, all was reverse transcribed, and so the sequenced material was expressed TCRB transcripts. TCRdb keeps only in-frame clones here, not all; method: immunoSEQ multiplex PCR. The sample carries 600,000 to 700,000 clones, 12% recorded once. These receptors' antigens are unknown. Whole-study findings and limits: Researchers report that Type 1 diabetes patients had moderately but significantly shorter TCRB CDR3s across all four CD4+ subsets.

Material: naive CD4+ T cells from blood. These receptors all stem from a young man with type 1 diabetes.

This clone was detected a few times. The V call is TRBV25-1, the J call TRBJ2-3; TRBD2 agrees at 9 bases. V gave up 1 base and J gave up 5 bases; unmatched junction bases: 4. Looked up from germline, CDR1 is MGHDK and CDR2 is SYGVNS. The CDR3 has 15 amino acids. The CDR3 region is CASSESRGGRDTQYF. CDR3 DNA sequence: TGTGCCAGCAGTGAATCGCGGGGGGGCCGAGATACGCAGTATTTT.

This clone was picked up a small number of times. The V and J genes are TRBV2 and TRBJ1-2, with unresolved D. Trimming cost V 8 bases and J 5 bases, with 12 bases left between them. Germline V CDR1 and CDR2: SNHLY, FYNNEI. This CDR3 comprises 12 residues. This CDR3 reads CASSVFAYGYTF. CDR3 sequence (DNA): TGTGCCAGCTCGGTCTTCGCTTATGGCTACACCTTC.

This clone was counted between two and nine times. The sample has other DNA sequences that encode this CDR3 too. The chain carries TRBV19 and TRBJ1-1, with unresolved D. The CDR3 is 14 amino acids. In germline, CDR1 is LNHDA, CDR2 SQIVND (reference sequence). Trimming took 2 bases from V and 0 from J, leaving 7 bases between them. The CDR3 reads CASSIRTVNTEAFF. Written as DNA, the CDR3 is TGTGCCAGTAGTATACGGACGGTGAACACTGAAGCTTTCTTT.

The table lists this clone with a few counts. The chain employs TRBV28 and TRBJ2-6, with TRBD2 as a possible D gene (5 bases). There are 17 residues in the CDR3. The V end was cut by 5 bases, the J end by 3 bases, with 17 bases between. Per germline, CDR1 MDHEN and CDR2 SYDVKM. The CDR3 region is CASSPQPLGLGANVLTF. The CDR3 DNA reads TGTGCCAGCAGTCCCCAACCGTTAGGACTTGGGGCCAACGTCCTGACTTTC.

The V call is TRBV30, the J call TRBJ1-1; 8 nucleotides align to TRBD1. The J segment lost 1 base and the V segment lost 7 bases, leaving 5 bases of the junction unmatched. CDR1 is GTSNPN, CDR2 SVGIG, per germline (reference sequence). This CDR3 comprises 13 residues. As DNA, the CDR3 is TGTGCCTCCACAGGGGGTAGGAACACTGAAGCTTTCTTT. Translating it yields CASTGGRNTEAFF.